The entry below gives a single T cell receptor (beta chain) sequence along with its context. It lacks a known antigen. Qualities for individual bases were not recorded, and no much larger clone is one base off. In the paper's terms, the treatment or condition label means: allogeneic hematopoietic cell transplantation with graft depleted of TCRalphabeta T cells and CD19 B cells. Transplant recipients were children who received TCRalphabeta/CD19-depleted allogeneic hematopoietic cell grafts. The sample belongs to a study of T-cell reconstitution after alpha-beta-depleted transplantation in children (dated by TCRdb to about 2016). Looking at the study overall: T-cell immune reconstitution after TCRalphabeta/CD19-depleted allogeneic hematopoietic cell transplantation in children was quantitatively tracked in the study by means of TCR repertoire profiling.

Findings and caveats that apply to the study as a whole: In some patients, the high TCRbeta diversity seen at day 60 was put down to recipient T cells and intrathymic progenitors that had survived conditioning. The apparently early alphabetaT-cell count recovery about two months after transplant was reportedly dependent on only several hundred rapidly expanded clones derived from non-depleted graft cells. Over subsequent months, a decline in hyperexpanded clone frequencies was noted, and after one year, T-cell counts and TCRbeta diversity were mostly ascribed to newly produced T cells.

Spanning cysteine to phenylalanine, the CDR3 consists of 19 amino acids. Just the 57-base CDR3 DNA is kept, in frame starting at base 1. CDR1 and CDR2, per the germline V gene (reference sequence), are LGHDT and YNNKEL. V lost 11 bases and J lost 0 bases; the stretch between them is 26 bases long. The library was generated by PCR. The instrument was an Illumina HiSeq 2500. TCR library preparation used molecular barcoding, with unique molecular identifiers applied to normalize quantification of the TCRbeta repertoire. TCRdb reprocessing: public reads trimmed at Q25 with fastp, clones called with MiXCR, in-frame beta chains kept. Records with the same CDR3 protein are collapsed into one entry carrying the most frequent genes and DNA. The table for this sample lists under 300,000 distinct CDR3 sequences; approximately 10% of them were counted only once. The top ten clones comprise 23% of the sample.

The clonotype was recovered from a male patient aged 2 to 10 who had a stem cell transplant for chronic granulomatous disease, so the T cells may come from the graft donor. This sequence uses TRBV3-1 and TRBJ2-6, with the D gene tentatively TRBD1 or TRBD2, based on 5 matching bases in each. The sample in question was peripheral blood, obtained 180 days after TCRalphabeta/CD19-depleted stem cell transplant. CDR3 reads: CAFSIRSGTGTSGANVLTF. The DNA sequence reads TGTGCCTTCAGTATTCGATCCGGGACGGGCACCTCTGGGGCCAACGTCCTGACTTTC. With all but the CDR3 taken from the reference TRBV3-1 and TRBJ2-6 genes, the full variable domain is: DTAVSQTPKYLVTQMGNDKSIKCEQNLGHDTMYWYKQDSKKFLKIMFSYNNKELIINETVPNRFSPKSPDKAHLNLHINSLELGDSAVYFCAFSIRSGTGTSGANVLTFGAGSRLTVL.